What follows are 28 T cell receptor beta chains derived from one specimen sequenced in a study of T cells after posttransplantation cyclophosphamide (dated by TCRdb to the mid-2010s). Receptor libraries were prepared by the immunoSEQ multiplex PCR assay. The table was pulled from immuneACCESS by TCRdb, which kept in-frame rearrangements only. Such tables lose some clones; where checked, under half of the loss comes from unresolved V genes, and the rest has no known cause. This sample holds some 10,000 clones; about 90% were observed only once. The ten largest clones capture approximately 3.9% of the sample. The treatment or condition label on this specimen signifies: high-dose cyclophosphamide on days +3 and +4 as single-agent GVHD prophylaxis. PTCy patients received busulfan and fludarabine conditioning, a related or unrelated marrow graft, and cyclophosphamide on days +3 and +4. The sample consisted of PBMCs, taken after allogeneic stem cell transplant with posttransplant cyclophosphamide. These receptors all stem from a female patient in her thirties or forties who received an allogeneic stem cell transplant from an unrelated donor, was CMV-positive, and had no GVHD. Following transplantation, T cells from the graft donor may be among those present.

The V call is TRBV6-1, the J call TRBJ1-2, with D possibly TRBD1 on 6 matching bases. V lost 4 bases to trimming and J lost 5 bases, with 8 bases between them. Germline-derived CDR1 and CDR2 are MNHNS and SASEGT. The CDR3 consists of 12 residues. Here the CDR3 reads CASSVDRYGYTF. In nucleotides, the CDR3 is TGTGCCAGCAGTGTAGACAGGTATGGCTACACCTTC.

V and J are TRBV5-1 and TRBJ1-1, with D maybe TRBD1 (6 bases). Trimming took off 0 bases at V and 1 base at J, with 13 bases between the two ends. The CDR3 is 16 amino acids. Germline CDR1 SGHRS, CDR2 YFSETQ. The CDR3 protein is CASSLVFWGRNTEAFF. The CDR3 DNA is TGCGCCAGCAGCTTGGTTTTCTGGGGGCGGAACACTGAAGCTTTCTTT. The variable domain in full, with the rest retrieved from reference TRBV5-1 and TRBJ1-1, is KAGVTQTPRYLIKTRGQQVTLSCSPISGHRSVSWYQQTPGQGLQFLFEYFSETQRNKGNFPGRFSGRQFSNSRSEMNVSTLELGDSALYLCASSLVFWGRNTEAFFGQGTRLTVV.

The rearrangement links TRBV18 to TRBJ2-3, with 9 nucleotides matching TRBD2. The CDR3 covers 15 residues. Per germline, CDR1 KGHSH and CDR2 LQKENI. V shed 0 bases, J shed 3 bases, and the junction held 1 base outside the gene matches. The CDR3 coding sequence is TGTGCCAGCTCACCACCGCTAGCGGGAACAGATACGCAGTATTTT. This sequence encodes CASSPPLAGTDTQYF.

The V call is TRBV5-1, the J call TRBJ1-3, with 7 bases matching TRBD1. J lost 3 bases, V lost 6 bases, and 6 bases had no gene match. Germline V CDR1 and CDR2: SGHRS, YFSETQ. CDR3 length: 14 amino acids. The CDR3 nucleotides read TGCGCCAGCACCCCTCGACAGGGTGGAAACACCATATATTTT. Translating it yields CASTPRQGGNTIYF.

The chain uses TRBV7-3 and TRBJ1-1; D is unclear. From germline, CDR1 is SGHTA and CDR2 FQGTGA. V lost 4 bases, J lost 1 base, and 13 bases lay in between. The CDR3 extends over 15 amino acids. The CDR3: CASSSPRRGNTEAFF. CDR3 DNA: TGTGCCAGCAGCTCCCCTCGACGGGGGAACACTGAAGCTTTCTTT.

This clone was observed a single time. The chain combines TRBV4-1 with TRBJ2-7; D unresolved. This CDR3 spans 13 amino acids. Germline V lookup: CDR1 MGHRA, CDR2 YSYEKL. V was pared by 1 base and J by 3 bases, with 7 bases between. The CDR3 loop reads CASSQVRGYEQYF. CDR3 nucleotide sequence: TGCGCCAGCAGCCAAGTACGCGGCTACGAGCAGTACTTC.

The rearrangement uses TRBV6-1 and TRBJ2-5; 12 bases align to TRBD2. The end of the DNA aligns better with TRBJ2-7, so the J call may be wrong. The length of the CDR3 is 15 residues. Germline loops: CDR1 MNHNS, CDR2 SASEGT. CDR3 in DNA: TGTGCCAGCAGTAAATCGGGACTAGCGGGCTACGAGCAGTACTTC. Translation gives CASSKSGLAGYEQYF.

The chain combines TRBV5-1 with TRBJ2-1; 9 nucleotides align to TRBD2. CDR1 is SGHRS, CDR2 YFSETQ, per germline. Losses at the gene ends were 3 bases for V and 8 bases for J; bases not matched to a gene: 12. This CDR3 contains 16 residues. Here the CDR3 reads CASSSLGASGAHEQFF. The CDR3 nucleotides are TGCGCCAGCAGCTCCCTGGGTGCTAGCGGGGCGCATGAGCAGTTCTTC.

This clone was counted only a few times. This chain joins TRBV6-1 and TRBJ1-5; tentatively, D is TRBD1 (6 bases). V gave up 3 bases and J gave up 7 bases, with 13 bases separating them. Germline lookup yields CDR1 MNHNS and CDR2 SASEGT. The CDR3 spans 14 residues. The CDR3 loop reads CASSDNAGDQPQHF. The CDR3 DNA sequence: TGTGCCAGCAGTGATAATGCAGGGGACCAGCCCCAGCATTTT.

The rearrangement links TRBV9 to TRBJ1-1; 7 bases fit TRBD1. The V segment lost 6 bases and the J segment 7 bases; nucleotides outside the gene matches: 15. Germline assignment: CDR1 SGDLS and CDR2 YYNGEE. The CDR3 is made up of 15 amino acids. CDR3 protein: CASTPKGTVGLEAFF. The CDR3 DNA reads TGTGCCAGCACACCTAAGGGGACAGTTGGGCTTGAAGCTTTCTTT.

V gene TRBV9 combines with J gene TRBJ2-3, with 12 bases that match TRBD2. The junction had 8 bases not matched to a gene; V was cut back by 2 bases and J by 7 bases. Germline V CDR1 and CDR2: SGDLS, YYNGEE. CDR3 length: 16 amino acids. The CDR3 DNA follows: TGTGCCAGCAGCGTTTCTAGCGGGAGGGCCCATTATACGCAGTATTTT. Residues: CASSVSSGRAHYTQYF.

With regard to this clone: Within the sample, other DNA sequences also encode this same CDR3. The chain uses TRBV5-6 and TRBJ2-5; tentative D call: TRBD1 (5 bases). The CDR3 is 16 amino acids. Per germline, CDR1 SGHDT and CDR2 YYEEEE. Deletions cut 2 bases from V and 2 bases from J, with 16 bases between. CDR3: CASSFRAPQIQETQYF. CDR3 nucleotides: TGTGCCAGCAGCTTCAGGGCTCCCCAAATACAAGAGACCCAGTACTTC. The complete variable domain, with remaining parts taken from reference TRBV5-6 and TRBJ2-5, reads DAGVTQSPTHLIKTRGQQVTLRCSPKSGHDTVSWYQQALGQGPQFIFQYYEEEERQRGNFPDRFSGHQFPNYSSELNVNALLLGDSALYLCASSFRAPQIQETQYFGPGTRLLVL.

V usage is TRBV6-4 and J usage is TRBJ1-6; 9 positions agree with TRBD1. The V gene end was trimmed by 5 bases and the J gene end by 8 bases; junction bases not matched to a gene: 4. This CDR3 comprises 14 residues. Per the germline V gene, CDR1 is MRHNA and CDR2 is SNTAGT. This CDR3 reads CASSHTGGDSPLHF. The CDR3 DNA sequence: TGTGCCAGCAGTCATACAGGGGGCGATTCACCCCTCCACTTT.

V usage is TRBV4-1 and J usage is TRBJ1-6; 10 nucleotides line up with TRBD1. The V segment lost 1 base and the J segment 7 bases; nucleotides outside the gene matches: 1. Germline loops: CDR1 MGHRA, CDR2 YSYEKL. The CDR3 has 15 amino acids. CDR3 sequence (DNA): TGCGCCAGCAGCCAAGGGACAGGGGGAAATTCACCCCTCCACTTT. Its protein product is CASSQGTGGNSPLHF.

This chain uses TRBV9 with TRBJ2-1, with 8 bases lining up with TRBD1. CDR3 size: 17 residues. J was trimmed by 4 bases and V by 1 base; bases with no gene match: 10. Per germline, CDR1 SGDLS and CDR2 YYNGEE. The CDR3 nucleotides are TGTGCCAGCAGCGTAAACCGGGACAGGACGCTATACAATGAGCAGTTCTTC. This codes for CASSVNRDRTLYNEQFF.

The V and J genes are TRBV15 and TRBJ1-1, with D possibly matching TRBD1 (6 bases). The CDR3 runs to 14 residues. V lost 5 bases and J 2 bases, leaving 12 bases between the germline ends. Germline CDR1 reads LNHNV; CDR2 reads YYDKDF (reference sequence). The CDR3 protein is CATSAQGINTEAFF. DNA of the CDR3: TGTGCCACCAGCGCTCAGGGGATTAACACTGAAGCTTTCTTT.

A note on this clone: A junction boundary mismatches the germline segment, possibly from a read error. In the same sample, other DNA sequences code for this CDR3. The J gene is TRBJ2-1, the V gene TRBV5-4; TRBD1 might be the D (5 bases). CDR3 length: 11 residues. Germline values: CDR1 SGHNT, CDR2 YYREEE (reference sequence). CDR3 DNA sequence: TGTGCCAGCAGCCAGGGCTATGAGCAATTCTTC. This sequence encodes CASSQGYEQFF.

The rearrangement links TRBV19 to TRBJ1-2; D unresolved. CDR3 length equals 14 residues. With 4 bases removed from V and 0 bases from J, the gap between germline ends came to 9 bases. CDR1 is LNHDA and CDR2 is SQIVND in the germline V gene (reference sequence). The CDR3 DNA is TGTGCCAGTAGTAGGCCAGAAGCTAACTATGGCTACACCTTC. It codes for CASSRPEANYGYTF.

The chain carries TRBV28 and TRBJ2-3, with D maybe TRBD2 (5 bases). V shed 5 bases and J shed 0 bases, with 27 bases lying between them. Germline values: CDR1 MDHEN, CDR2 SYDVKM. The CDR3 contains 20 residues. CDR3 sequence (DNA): TGTGCCAGCAGTCGTCCTTCCGGACGGGGAGCGGAGCCAAGCACAGATACGCAGTATTTT. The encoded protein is CASSRPSGRGAEPSTDTQYF.

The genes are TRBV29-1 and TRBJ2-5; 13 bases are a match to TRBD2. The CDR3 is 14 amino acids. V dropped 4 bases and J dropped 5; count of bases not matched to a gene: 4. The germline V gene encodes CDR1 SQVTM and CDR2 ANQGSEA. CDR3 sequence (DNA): TGCAGCGTTGCACTAGCGGGAGGGGGGGAGACCCAGTACTTC. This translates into CSVALAGGGETQYF.

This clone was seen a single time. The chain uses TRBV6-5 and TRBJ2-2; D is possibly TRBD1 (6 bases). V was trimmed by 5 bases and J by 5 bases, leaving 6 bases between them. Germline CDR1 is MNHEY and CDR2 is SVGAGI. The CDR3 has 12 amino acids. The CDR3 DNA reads TGTGCCAGCAGTCAGGGGACCGGGGAGCTGTTTTTT. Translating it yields CASSQGTGELFF.

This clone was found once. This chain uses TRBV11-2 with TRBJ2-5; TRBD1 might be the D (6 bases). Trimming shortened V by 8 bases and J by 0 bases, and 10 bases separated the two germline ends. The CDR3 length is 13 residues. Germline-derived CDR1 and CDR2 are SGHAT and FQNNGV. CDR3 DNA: TGTGCCAGCGATCGGACAGACCAAGAGACCCAGTACTTC. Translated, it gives CASDRTDQETQYF. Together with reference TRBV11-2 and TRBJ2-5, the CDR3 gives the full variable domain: EAGVAQSPRYKIIEKRQSVAFWCNPISGHATLYWYQQILGQGPKLLIQFQNNGVVDDSQLPKDRFSAERLKGVDSTLKIQPAKLEDSAVYLCASDRTDQETQYFGPGTRLLVL.

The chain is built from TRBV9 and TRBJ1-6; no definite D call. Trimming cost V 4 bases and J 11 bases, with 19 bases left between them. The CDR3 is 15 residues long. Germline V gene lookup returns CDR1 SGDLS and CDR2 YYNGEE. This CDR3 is CASSSPGGIGAPLHF. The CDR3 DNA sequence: TGTGCCAGCAGCTCCCCGGGAGGGATTGGAGCACCCCTCCACTTT.

The CDR3 DNA sequence: TGTGCCAGCAGTGGCCAGCCGGGACAGGTATACTACGAGCAGTACTTC. It codes for CASSGQPGQVYYEQYF. The chain employs TRBV6-1 and TRBJ2-7, with TRBD1 identical over 8 bases. The junction had 11 bases not matched to a gene; V was cut back by 4 bases and J by 3 bases. The CDR3 runs 16 residues. Germline lookup yields CDR1 MNHNS and CDR2 SASEGT.

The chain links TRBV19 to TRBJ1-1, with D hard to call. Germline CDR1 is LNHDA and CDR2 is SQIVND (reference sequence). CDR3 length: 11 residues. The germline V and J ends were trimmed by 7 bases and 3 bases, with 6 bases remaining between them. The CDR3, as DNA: TGTGCCAGTACAAGAGACACTGAAGCTTTCTTT. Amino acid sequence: CASTRDTEAFF.

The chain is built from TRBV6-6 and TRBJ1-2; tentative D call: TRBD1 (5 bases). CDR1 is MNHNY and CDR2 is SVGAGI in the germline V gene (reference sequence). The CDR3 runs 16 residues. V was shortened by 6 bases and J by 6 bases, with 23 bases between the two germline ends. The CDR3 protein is CASSQTPTEPRNGYTF. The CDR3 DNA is TGTGCCAGCAGCCAAACCCCGACAGAGCCCCGGAATGGCTACACCTTC.

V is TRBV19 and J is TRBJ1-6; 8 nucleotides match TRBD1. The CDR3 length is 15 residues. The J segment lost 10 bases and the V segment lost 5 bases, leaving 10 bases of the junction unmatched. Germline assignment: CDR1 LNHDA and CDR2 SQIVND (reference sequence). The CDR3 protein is CASSDYRGSGSPLHF. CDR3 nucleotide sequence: TGTGCCAGTAGTGACTACAGGGGGAGTGGGTCACCCCTCCACTTT.

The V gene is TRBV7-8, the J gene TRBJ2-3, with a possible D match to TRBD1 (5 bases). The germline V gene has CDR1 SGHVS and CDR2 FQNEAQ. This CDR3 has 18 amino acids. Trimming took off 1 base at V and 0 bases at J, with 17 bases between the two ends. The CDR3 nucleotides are TGTGCCAGCAGCTTAGATCCCAGGGTATACCTTAGCACAGATACGCAGTATTTT. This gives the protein CASSLDPRVYLSTDTQYF.